Listed here are 4 T cell receptor beta chains from one sample, sequenced in a study of cytomegalovirus exposure and HLA in healthy donors. Using immunoSEQ multiplex PCR, the repertoire was profiled, and TCRdb retains in-frame clones only, with some absent. This table holds roughly 180,000 clones, around 86% found once. The sequencing input was PBMCs. The origin of the receptors is a man aged 25-45 years in good health and CMV-seropositive.

V and J are TRBV7-6 and TRBJ2-5, with D possibly being TRBD1 (6 bases). The germline CDR1 and CDR2 sequences are SGHVS and FNYEAQ. CDR3 size: 13 residues. The V end was cut by 5 bases, the J end by 9 bases, with 16 bases between. The CDR3 region is CASSPYRELAQYF. The CDR3 coding sequence is TGTGCCAGCAGCCCTTACAGGGAACTAGCCCAGTACTTC.

The gene calls are TRBV5-4 and TRBJ2-7, with D unresolved. Per germline, CDR1 SGHNT and CDR2 YYREEE (reference sequence). The CDR3 length is 15 residues. The V end lost 0 bases, the J end lost 3 bases, and 13 bases lay between the germline ends. CDR3 bases: TGTGCCAGCAGCTTGGGGGGTCCCGACCTCTACGAGCAGTACTTC. Translated, it gives CASSLGGPDLYEQYF.

The table lists this clone with a count of one. The rearrangement uses TRBV28 and TRBJ1-1, with D hard to call. Germline values: CDR1 MDHEN, CDR2 SYDVKM. This CDR3 spans 12 amino acids. Between the trimmed V and J ends, which lost 5 bases and 5 bases, there was a span of 9 bases. CDR3 residues: CASSEGYTEAFF. In DNA form, the CDR3 reads TGTGCCAGCAGTGAAGGGTATACTGAAGCTTTCTTT.

The gene calls are TRBV6-5 and TRBJ1-3; 7 bases line up with TRBD1. J lost 8 bases, V lost 6 bases, and 7 bases had no gene match. The germline gives CDR1 MNHEY, CDR2 SVGAGI. There are 13 residues in the CDR3. CDR3 amino acids: CASRTYRGHTIYF. As DNA, the CDR3 is TGTGCCAGCAGGACCTACAGGGGACACACCATATATTTT.